This record covers a single T cell receptor beta chain. This clonotype appeared a few times. No antigen is known for it. No much larger clone exists at a distance of one base, and base qualities are not known. For the unsorted PBMC libraries, 2 million PBMCs were stored in RNAlater at -80 degrees C until RNA extraction and were used to generate the libraries. Multiple sclerosis patients were enrolled in a US clinical protocol under which disease progression was evaluated by magnetic resonance imaging. Peripheral blood was subjected to Ficoll-Hypaque density gradient centrifugation to isolate PBMCs, which were then cryopreserved in liquid nitrogen. The germline ends are 8 bases apart after V is trimmed by 3 bases and J by 2 bases. Sequences WNHNN (CDR1) and SYGVQD (CDR2) are obtained from the germline V gene (reference sequence). The CDR3 covers 13 residues, taking in both the cysteine and the phenylalanine. The read is trimmed to its CDR3 DNA, 39 bases read in frame from base 1.

The source of the sample is a study of neurological immune-mediated disorders (dated by TCRdb to about 2019). For the study in its entirety: Among the roughly 34 multiple sclerosis patients, relapsing-remitting MS was present in some 31 and secondary progressive MS was present in 3. Peripheral blood TCR-beta repertoires from HTLV-I-associated myelopathy (HAM/TSP) patients, multiple sclerosis patients and healthy controls were compared by UMI-based sequencing. Longitudinal samples, technical triplicates and paired sorted CD4+ and CD8+ T-cell subsets, alongside PBMC samples, were included among the roughly 110 TCR-beta libraries. Of the 60 to 70 subjects in the cohort, some 15 were HAM/TSP patients, roughly 34 were multiple sclerosis patients, and 20 were healthy controls.

cDNA was synthesized by template-switch 5'RACE using a primer carrying a 10-nucleotide random unique molecular identifier by which each TCR transcript was tagged. Every sequencing run covered 15-18 subjects and yielded more than 160 million TCR-beta sequences. Total RNA was extracted with the RNeasy kit. Using the KAPA Real-time Library Amplification kit, TCR-beta VDJ regions were amplified with primers for the TCR constant region and the 5'RACE anchor. A first PCR added sample indexes and Illumina adaptors, after which a second PCR increased the library yield. The roughly 650 bp TCR product was size-selected on a 2% E-gel SizeSelection system after Ampure bead purification. Before pooling, libraries had their quality checked on a Bioanalyzer, their concentration measured with Qubit, and their quantity determined with the Kapa Library Quantification kit. An Illumina HiSeq 2500 sequenced the libraries paired-end 2 x 150 bp. To increase sequence diversity, 25-30% phiX was spiked into each library pool. In the paper's pipeline: The UMI-based MiGEC pipeline processed quality-filtered reads and removed over 85% of raw TCR sequences during error correction. VDJ genes were aligned to IMGT germline references, and each clonotype was defined by a unique CDR3 amino acid sequence together with V-J genes. Clonal expansion, Shannon diversity and CDR3 relatedness (CalcPairwiseDistances, ClusterSamples) were evaluated with VDJtools, and phylogenetic trees were built with CLCbio workbench. Expanded clones were defined as having at least 8 unique UMIs, based on coefficient-of-variation modelling across technical triplicates. Starting from the raw public reads, TCRdb applied fastp trimming at Q25, assembled clones with MiXCR and retained in-frame beta chains. Rows with one shared CDR3 protein collapse into an entry with the most common genes and DNA. TCRdb, rather than the study authors, made the V and J calls. The sample contains tens of thousands of distinct CDR3 sequences, about 3.4% of them found a single time. The top ten clones comprise about 3.5% of the sample.

Overall results and qualifications from the work: Expanded clones from different subjects shared no identical CDR3 amino acid sequences, which suggests that TCR-beta repertoires were private in all groups. The MS cluster showed no association with clinical or MRI features, and the authors stated that larger cohorts are needed. Phylogenetic analysis grouped repertoires from 18 of 34 MS patients into a cluster of related CDR3 sequences, suggesting a possible repertoire-level signature. TCR clonal expansion was greatest in HAM/TSP patients and smallest in MS patients, who ranked below even healthy controls.

The sequencing input was PBMCs. The clonotype comes from a man aged 35-49 years with multiple sclerosis. The receptor chain draws on TRBV10-1 and TRBJ2-7; no D segment can be confidently identified. CDR3 protein: CASSEAGAYEQYF. The nucleotide sequence reads TGCGCCAGCAGTGAAGCAGGTGCCTACGAGCAGTACTTC.